Following are 17 T cell receptor beta chains from one sample sequenced in a study of blood T cell repertoires in COVID-19. TCRdb keeps only in-frame clones here, not all; method: immunoSEQ multiplex PCR. The table lists about 180,000 clones, more than 75% of them singletons. Sequencing was done on a sample of peripheral blood. The receptors derive from a person aged 65 to 85 with COVID-19, enrolled during active disease.

The chain recombines TRBV13 with TRBJ2-5; 7 nucleotides match TRBD2. V trimming: 3 bases; J trimming: 5 bases; junction bases outside the gene matches: 9. Germline V gene data show CDR1 as PRHDT and CDR2 as FYEKMQ (reference sequence). The CDR3 runs to 15 residues. DNA for the CDR3: TGTGCCAGCAGCTTTGGGTCAGTGGGAGGGGAGACCCAGTACTTC. It specifies CASSFGSVGGETQYF. Full variable domain (remainder filled in from reference TRBV13 and TRBJ2-5): AAGVIQSPRHLIKEKRETATLKCYPIPRHDTVYWYQQGPGQDPQFLISFYEKMQSDKGSIPDRFSAQQFSDYHSELNMSSLELGDSALYFCASSFGSVGGETQYFGPGTRLLVL.

This clone was observed once. The chain has TRBV30 and TRBJ1-4, with 7 nucleotides matching TRBD1. With V trimmed by 0 bases and J by 13 bases, 8 bases remained unmatched. The CDR3 sequence is 13 residues long. Looked up from germline, CDR1 is GTSNPN and CDR2 is SVGIG (reference sequence). CDR3 DNA sequence: TGTGCCTGGAGTGTGGGAGACAGGGCCTTACTGTTTTTT. Its translation is CAWSVGDRALLFF.

This clone was picked up one time. CDR3 region: CASTRGGDTQYF. DNA of the CDR3: TGTGCCAGCACCAGGGGTGGAGATACGCAGTATTTT. The V gene is TRBV25-1, the J gene TRBJ2-3, with D perhaps TRBD1 (6 bases). The germline V gene encodes CDR1 MGHDK and CDR2 SYGVNS. The CDR3 has 12 amino acids. V dropped 7 bases and J dropped 5 bases, with 10 bases sitting between them.

This clone occurred once. The chain is built from TRBV28 and TRBJ1-3; 8 bases align to TRBD1. J gave up 3 bases and V 4 bases, and 5 bases lay outside the gene matches. The CDR3 length is 15 residues. Germline CDR1 reads MDHEN; CDR2 reads SYDVKM. This chain's CDR3 is CASSSGGLVGNTIYF. CDR3 bases: TGTGCCAGCAGTTCAGGGGGCCTGGTTGGAAACACCATATATTTT.

The chain joins TRBV4-1 to TRBJ1-1; D is perhaps TRBD1 (5 bases). The CDR3 length is 16 residues. V lost 2 bases and J lost 4, with 17 bases in between. The germline V gene encodes CDR1 MGHRA and CDR2 YSYEKL. The CDR3, as DNA: TGCGCCAGCAGCCAACAATACTCAGGGAGGACCACTGAAGCTTTCTTT. Encoded protein: CASSQQYSGRTTEAFF.

This clone showed up just a few times. V and J are TRBV7-9 and TRBJ2-2; D not resolved. CDR1 and CDR2 from the germline V gene are SEHNR and FQNEAQ (reference sequence). The CDR3 loop spans 14 amino acids. V shed 1 base and J shed 2 bases, with 5 bases lying between them. CDR3: CASSLGANTGELFF. In DNA, the CDR3 is TGTGCCAGCAGCTTAGGCGCCAACACCGGGGAGCTGTTTTTT.

The gene calls are TRBV7-2 and TRBJ1-3; 7 nucleotides align to TRBD1. The trim removed 5 bases at V and 1 base at J, leaving 5 bases unmatched. Germline CDR1 and CDR2: SGHTA and FQGNSA. The CDR3 is 15 residues long. CDR3 bases: TGTGCCAGCAGCCGGGACAGCGGGTCTGGAAACACCATATATTTT. Translated, it gives CASSRDSGSGNTIYF.

The V call is TRBV4-3, the J call TRBJ2-7; D may be TRBD2 (5 bases). The CDR3 runs 13 residues. Trimming shortened V by 1 base and J by 6 bases, and 10 bases separated the two germline ends. Germline CDR1 is LGHNA and CDR2 is YSLEER. This chain's CDR3 is CASSQVVGSEQYF. CDR3 nucleotide sequence: TGCGCCAGCAGCCAAGTGGTGGGGAGCGAGCAGTACTTC.

V gene TRBV9 combines with J gene TRBJ1-2; D call uncertain. Germline V CDR1 and CDR2: SGDLS, YYNGEE. V shed 1 base and J shed 5 bases, with 9 bases lying between them. The CDR3 is 13 residues long. The CDR3 DNA reads as TGTGCCAGCAGCGTACCCTCAGAATATGGCTACACCTTC. Amino acid sequence: CASSVPSEYGYTF.

This clone appeared once. This chain links TRBV19 with TRBJ2-7; D not certain. The length of the CDR3 is 12 residues. Trimming removed 10 bases from V and 4 bases from J, with 14 bases in between. CDR1 is LNHDA and CDR2 is SQIVND in the germline V gene (reference sequence). The CDR3 loop is CATSSATYEQYF. DNA of the CDR3: TGTGCCACAAGTTCCGCGACTTACGAGCAGTACTTC.

The chain is built from TRBV2 and TRBJ2-7; perhaps TRBD1 as D (6 bases). V was trimmed by 6 bases and J by 0 bases, leaving 12 bases between them. Looked up from germline, CDR1 is SNHLY and CDR2 is FYNNEI. The CDR3 has 14 residues. The CDR3 DNA follows: TGTGCCAGCAGAACACAGGGCATCTCCTACGAGCAGTACTTC. Protein product: CASRTQGISYEQYF.

This chain joins TRBV5-6 and TRBJ1-1, with 8 bases that match TRBD1. The germline V gene has CDR1 SGHDT and CDR2 YYEEEE. V lost 3 bases to trimming and J lost 1 base; unmatched junction nucleotides: 5. This CDR3 is 15 amino acids long. CDR3 DNA sequence: TGTGCCAGCAGCTCGCCGACAGGGGCGAACACTGAAGCTTTCTTT. It is translated as CASSSPTGANTEAFF.

The gene calls are TRBV9 and TRBJ2-5; TRBD2 matches 14 bases. CDR1 is SGDLS, CDR2 YYNGEE, per germline. This CDR3 is built from 16 residues. After removal of 0 bases from V and 10 bases from J, the junction contained 8 bases not matched to a gene. The DNA of the CDR3 is TGTGCCAGCAGCGTAGAAGGGACTAGCGGGAGTGTTGGCCAGTACTTC. Translated: CASSVEGTSGSVGQYF.

The rearrangement links TRBV20-1 to TRBJ1-3; weak D call: TRBD1 (5 bases). The germline V and J ends were trimmed by 3 bases and 1 base, with 7 bases remaining between them. In germline, CDR1 is DFQATT, CDR2 SNEGSKA (reference sequence). This CDR3 has 13 residues. The CDR3 protein is CSASTGSGNTIYF. CDR3 nucleotide sequence: TGCAGTGCTAGTACAGGTTCTGGAAACACCATATATTTT.

This chain joins TRBV5-1 and TRBJ2-3, with D perhaps TRBD2 (7 bases). Germline loops: CDR1 SGHRS, CDR2 YFSETQ. Trimming took 5 bases from V and 2 from J, leaving 15 bases between them. The CDR3 is 15 amino acids. The CDR3 DNA reads as TGCGCCAGCAGAGATCCGGGGGGCGACACAGATACGCAGTATTTT. Protein sequence: CASRDPGGDTDTQYF.

CDR3 nucleotide sequence: TGTGCCAGCAGCTTAGATACGACAGAGCAACTGTTTTTT. Amino acid sequence: CASSLDTTEQLFF. The J gene is TRBJ1-4, the V gene TRBV11-2; D is possibly TRBD1 (5 bases). This CDR3 region has 13 residues. Deletions cut 0 bases from V and 12 bases from J, with 11 bases between. Germline CDR1 is SGHAT and CDR2 is FQNNGV. The full variable domain, rest sourced from reference TRBV11-2 and TRBJ1-4, is EAGVAQSPRYKIIEKRQSVAFWCNPISGHATLYWYQQILGQGPKLLIQFQNNGVVDDSQLPKDRFSAERLKGVDSTLKIQPAKLEDSAVYLCASSLDTTEQLFFGSGTQLSVL.

The V and J genes are TRBV14 and TRBJ2-1; D gene uncertain. In germline, CDR1 is SGHDN, CDR2 FVKESK. Trimming took 0 bases from V and 6 from J, leaving 9 bases between them. The CDR3 extends over 14 amino acids. The CDR3 DNA sequence: TGTGCCAGCAGCCAAGACAGAACCCTCAATGAGCAGTTCTTC. The encoded protein is CASSQDRTLNEQFF.